This T cell receptor (beta chain) was sequenced in a study of beta chain features in type 1 diabetes. Study outcomes and limitations: The study found fewer insertions and more deletions at VDJ junctions in type 1 diabetes patients. When Type 1 diabetes patients were examined, their TCRB CDR3s proved moderately but significantly shorter in all four CD4+ subsets.

This CDR3 is 18 amino acids long. V lost 3 bases to trimming and J lost 1 base, with 18 bases between them. The germline V gene encodes CDR1 LGHNA and CDR2 YNFKEQ. This clone was recorded a few times. Its specificity is unknown. The study reverse transcribed the entire isolated RNA, so it sequenced expressed TCRB transcripts. Generated by immunoSEQ multiplex PCR, the TCRdb table keeps only in-frame clones and is missing some. The top ten clones hold 0.5% of a sample with about 150,000 clones, approximately 7.9% of them seen once. The sample taken for sequencing was central memory CD4+ T cells from blood. This TCR derives from a man between 18 and 29 years old with type 1 diabetes. This chain joins TRBV4-2 and TRBJ2-2; the D gene is possibly TRBD2 (6 bases). The CDR3 loop reads CASSQALGGRGNTGELFF. CDR3 nucleotides: TGTGCCAGCAGCCAGGCCCTCGGCGGGCGGGGGAACACCGGGGAGCTGTTTTTT.